This T cell receptor beta chain was captured by sequencing in a study of cytomegalovirus exposure and HLA in healthy donors. Study information: Genetic ancestry analysis placed approximately 79% of the 300 to 400 donors that were genotyped in the Caucasian-associated cluster.

Vbeta (60) and Jbeta (13) primers were used in the PCR. In the source study's methods: The count from a later analysis was some 83 million unique TCR beta chains, some 12 million of them shared. Repertoires were generated with immunoSEQ multiplex PCR, while TCRdb's copy carries only in-frame clones and drops some. The V and J calls and the clone size are those of that table, but D and trimming were determined from the DNA. The table lists 120,000 to 150,000 clones, 76% of them singletons. A remark on this clone: Its cognate antigen is unknown.

Whole-study findings and limits: Follow-up analysis found HLA locus-dependent TCR association rates, highest for DRB1 and lowest for HLA-C. In an earlier analysis, productive rearrangement rates for most beta V segments clustered near 90% or 30%.

This CDR3 contains 12 residues. CDR1 SGHTA and CDR2 FQGNSA come from the germline V gene. The V gene lost 7 bases and the J gene lost 6 bases, with 10 bases spanning the gap. The sequence was obtained from a woman in her thirties or forties in good health and CMV-seronegative. The chain uses TRBV7-2 and TRBJ1-5; D is uncertain. The sequencing sample was made of PBMCs. CDR3 sequence (DNA): TGTGCCAGCAACTCCCCGGGTCAGCCCCAGCATTTT. Encoded protein: CASNSPGQPQHF.